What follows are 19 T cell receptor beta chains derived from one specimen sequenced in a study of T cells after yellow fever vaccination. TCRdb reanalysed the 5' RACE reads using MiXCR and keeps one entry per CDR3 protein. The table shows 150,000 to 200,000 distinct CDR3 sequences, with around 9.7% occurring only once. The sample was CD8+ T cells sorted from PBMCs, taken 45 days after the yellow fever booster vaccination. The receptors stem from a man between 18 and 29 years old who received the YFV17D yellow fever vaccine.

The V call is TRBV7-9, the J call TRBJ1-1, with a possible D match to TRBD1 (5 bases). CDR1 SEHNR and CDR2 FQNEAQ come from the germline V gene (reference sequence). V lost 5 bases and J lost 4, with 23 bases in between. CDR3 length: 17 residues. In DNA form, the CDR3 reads TGTGCCAGCAGCATGGCCCTCCTTGACAGTCCTAGCACTGAAGCTTTCTTT. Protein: CASSMALLDSPSTEAFF.

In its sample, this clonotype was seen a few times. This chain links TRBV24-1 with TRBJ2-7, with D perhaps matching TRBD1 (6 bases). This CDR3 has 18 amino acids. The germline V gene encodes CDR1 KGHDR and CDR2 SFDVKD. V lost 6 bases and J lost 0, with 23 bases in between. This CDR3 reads CATSSHTGWTPSSYEQYV. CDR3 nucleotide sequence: TGTGCCACCAGTTCCCACACAGGGTGGACTCCTAGCTCCTACGAGCAGTACGTC.

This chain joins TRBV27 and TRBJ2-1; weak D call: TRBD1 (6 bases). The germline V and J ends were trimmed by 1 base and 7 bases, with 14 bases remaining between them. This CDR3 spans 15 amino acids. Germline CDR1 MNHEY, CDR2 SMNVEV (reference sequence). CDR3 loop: CASSLWQGMLNEQFF. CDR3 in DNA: TGTGCCAGCAGTTTATGGCAGGGGATGTTAAATGAGCAGTTCTTC.

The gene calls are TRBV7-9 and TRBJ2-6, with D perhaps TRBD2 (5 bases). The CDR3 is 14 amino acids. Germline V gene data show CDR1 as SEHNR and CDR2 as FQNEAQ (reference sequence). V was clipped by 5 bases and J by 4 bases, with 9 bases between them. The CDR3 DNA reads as TGTGCCAGCAGCGGGGAGTCCGGGGCCAACGTCCTGACTTTC. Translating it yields CASSGESGANVLTF.

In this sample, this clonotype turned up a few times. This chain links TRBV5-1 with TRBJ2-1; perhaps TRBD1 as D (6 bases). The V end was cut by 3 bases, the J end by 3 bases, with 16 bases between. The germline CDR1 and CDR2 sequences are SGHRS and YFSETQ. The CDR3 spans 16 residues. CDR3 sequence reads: CASSSGHSADYNEQFF. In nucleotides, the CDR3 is TGCGCCAGCAGCTCGGGACATAGCGCCGACTACAATGAGCAGTTCTTC.

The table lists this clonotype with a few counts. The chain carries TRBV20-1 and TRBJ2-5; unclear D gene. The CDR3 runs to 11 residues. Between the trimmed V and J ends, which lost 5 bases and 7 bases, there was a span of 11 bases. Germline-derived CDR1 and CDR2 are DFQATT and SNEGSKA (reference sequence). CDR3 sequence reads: CSAAKRATQYF. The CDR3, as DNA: TGCAGTGCTGCGAAAAGGGCGACCCAGTACTTC.

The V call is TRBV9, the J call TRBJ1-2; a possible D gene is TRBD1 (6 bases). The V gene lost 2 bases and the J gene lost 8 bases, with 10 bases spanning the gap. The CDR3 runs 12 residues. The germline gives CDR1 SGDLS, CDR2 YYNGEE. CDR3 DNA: TGTGCCAGCAGCGTGTCAGGGGTCGGCTACACCTTC. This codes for CASSVSGVGYTF.

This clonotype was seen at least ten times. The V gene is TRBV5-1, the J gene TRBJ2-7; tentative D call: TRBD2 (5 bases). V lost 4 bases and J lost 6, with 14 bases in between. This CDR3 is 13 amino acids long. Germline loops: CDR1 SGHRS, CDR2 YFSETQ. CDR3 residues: CASSPRLGAEQYV. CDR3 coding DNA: TGCGCCAGCAGCCCCCGGCTGGGAGCCGAGCAGTACGTC.

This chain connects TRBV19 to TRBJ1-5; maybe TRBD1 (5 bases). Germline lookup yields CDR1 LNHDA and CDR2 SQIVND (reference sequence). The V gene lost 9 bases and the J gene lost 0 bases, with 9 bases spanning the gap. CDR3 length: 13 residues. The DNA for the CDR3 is TGTGCCAGCAGGGCTTATAGCAATCAGCCCCAGCATTTT. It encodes CASRAYSNQPQHF.

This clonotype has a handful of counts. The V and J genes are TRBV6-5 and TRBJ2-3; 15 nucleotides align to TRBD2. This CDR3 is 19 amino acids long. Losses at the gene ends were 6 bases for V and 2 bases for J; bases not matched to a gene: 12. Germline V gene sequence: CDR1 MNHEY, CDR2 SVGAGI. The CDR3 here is CASRTAPGLAGGITDTQYF. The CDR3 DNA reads TGTGCCAGCAGGACCGCTCCGGGACTAGCGGGGGGAATCACAGATACGCAGTATTTT.

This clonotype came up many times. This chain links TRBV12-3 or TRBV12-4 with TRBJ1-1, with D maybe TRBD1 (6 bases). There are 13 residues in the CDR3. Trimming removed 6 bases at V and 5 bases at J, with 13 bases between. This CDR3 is CASSLRGATEAFF. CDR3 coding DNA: TGTGCCAGCAGCCTTCGGGGGGCGACTGAAGCTTTCTTT.

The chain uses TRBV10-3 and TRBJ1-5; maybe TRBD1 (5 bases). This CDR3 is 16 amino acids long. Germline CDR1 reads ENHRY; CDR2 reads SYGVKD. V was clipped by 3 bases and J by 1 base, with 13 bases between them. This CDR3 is CAISDGGAGSNQPQHF. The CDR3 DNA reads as TGTGCCATCAGTGACGGAGGGGCTGGAAGCAATCAGCCCCAGCATTTT.

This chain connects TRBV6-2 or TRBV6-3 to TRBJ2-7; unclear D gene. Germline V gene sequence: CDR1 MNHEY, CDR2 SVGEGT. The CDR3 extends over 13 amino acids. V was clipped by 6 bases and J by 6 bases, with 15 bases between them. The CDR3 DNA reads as TGTGCCAGCAGGAACTCTTATGGTAGCGAGCAGTACGTC. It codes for CASRNSYGSEQYV.

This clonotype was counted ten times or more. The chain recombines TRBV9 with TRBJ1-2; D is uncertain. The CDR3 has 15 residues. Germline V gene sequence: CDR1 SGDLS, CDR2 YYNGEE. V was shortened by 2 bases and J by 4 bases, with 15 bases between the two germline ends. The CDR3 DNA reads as TGTGCCAGCAGCGTGGCCACCCCCGGGCCCTATGGCTACACCTTC. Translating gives CASSVATPGPYGYTF. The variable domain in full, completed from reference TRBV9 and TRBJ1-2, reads DSGVTQTPKHLITATGQRVTLRCSPRSGDLSVYWYQQSLDQGLQFLIQYYNGEERAKGNILERFSAQQFPDLHSELNLSSLELGDSALYFCASSVATPGPYGYTFGSGTRLTVV.

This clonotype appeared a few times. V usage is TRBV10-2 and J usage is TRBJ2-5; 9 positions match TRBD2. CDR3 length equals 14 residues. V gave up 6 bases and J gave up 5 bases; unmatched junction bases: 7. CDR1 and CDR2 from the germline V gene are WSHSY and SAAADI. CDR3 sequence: CASSAGGLGETQYF. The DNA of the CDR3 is TGCGCCAGCAGCGCGGGGGGGCTGGGGGAGACCCAGTACTTC.

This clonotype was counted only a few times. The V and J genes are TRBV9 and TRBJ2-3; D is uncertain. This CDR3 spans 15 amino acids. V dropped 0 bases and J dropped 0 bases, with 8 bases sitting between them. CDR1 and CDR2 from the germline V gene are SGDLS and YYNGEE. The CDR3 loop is CASSVAGTSTDTQYF. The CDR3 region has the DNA TGTGCCAGCAGCGTAGCGGGCACCAGCACAGATACGCAGTATTTT.

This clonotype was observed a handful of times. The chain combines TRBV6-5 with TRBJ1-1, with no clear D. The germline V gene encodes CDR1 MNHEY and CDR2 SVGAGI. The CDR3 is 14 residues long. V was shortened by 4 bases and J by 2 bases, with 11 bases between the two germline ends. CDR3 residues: CASSFGSGNTEAFF. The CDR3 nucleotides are TGTGCCAGCAGTTTTGGATCAGGCAACACTGAAGCTTTCTTT.

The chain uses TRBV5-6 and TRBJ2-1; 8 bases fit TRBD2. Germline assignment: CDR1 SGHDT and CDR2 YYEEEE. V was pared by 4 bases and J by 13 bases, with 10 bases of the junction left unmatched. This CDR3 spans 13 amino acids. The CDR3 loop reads CASSPGLAWGQFF. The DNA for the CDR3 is TGTGCCAGCAGCCCAGGACTAGCCTGGGGACAGTTCTTC.

The CDR3: CASGGGGALYEQYF. DNA for the CDR3: TGTGCCAGTGGGGGCGGGGGTGCCCTCTACGAGCAGTACTTC. The chain couples TRBV12-3 or TRBV12-4 to TRBJ2-7, with a tentative D call TRBD2 (7 bases). The CDR3 consists of 14 residues. V gave up 9 bases and J gave up 3 bases, with 18 bases separating them.